The 5 T cell receptor beta chains below were found in one sample sequenced in a study of vaccination and CD4 T cells after COVID-19. No antigen is known for these receptors. Scientists ran DNA taken from cultured CD4+ T cells through the Oncomine TCR Beta short-read assay for sequencing. TCRdb fed the PCR reads into MiXCR, producing one record per CDR3 protein. The data show nearly 8,000 distinct CDR3 sequences, with roughly 50% seen just once and about 31% held by the top ten. Treatment of the sample: approximately nine-day PBMC culture with coronavirus spike peptide pools or control peptides (ViraFEST assay). The sequencing sample was made of CD4+ T cells from blood, cultured in vitro. These receptors all come from a human donor who had recovered from COVID-19.

A single count supports this clonotype. V is TRBV19 and J is TRBJ2-7; either TRBD1 or TRBD2 may supply D (5 bases each). Germline V gives CDR1 LNHDA, CDR2 SQIVND (reference sequence). Between the trimmed V and J ends, which lost 3 bases and 3 bases, there was a span of 18 bases. The length of the CDR3 is 16 residues. This chain's CDR3 is CASSIGAGERGYEQYF. The CDR3 DNA sequence: TGTGCCAGTAGTATCGGGGCTGGTGAAAGAGGCTACGAGCAGTACTTC.

The V gene is TRBV6-1, the J gene TRBJ1-2, with a tentative D call TRBD1 (6 bases). V was cut by 5 bases and J by 8 bases, with 21 bases left in between. CDR3 length: 15 residues. Looked up from germline, CDR1 is MNHNS and CDR2 is SASEGT. CDR3 protein: CASSRDGTPGSGYTF. DNA for the CDR3: TGTGCCAGCAGTCGCGATGGGACACCAGGGAGCGGCTACACCTTC.

The V gene is TRBV6-5, the J gene TRBJ2-7, with 11 bases matching TRBD2. V gave up 2 bases and J gave up 5 bases; unmatched junction bases: 5. The CDR3 has 15 amino acids. CDR1 MNHEY and CDR2 SVGAGI come from the germline V gene. CDR3 DNA sequence: TGTGCCAGCAGTTACGGGAGGACTAGCGGGCACGAGCAGTACTTC. Protein sequence: CASSYGRTSGHEQYF.

This clonotype was counted a few times. This chain joins TRBV20-1 and TRBJ2-1; 11 bases match TRBD2. Germline assignment: CDR1 DFQATT and CDR2 SNEGSKA (reference sequence). V gave up 1 base and J gave up 7 bases; unmatched junction bases: 3. The CDR3 runs to 14 residues. CDR3 nucleotide sequence: TGCAGTGCTAGAGGCGCTAGCGGGAGGAATGAGCAGTTCTTC. Translation: CSARGASGRNEQFF.

The chain couples TRBV20-1 to TRBJ1-2; unclear D gene. V was trimmed by 2 bases and J by 0 bases, leaving 10 bases between them. The CDR3 length is 14 residues. From germline, CDR1 is DFQATT and CDR2 SNEGSKA (reference sequence). CDR3 residues: CSARKPGTNYGYTF. The CDR3 nucleotides read TGCAGTGCTAGAAAACCAGGAACTAACTATGGCTACACCTTC.